This TCR beta chain originates from a study of T cells in Graves' hyperthyroidism and ophthalmopathy. Extraction of PBMCs used more than 8.5 ml of fresh peripheral blood. TCR beta CDR3 sequences were amplified from RNA transcripts. The TCR CDR3 first-round RT-PCR relied on the HTBI primer set. TCRdb reprocessed the multiplex PCR reads with MiXCR, giving one entry per CDR3 protein. Of over 500,000 distinct CDR3 sequences listed, roughly 15% are singletons. The V gene end was trimmed by 6 bases and the J gene end by 5 bases; junction bases not matched to a gene: 11. CDR1 and CDR2 (germline): MNHEY, SMNVEV (reference sequence). The CDR3 is 15 amino acids. This clonotype has more than one count but fewer than ten.

Material: blood. This chain connects TRBV27 to TRBJ1-1; 8 bases fit TRBD1. The receptor was derived from a woman under 30 with Graves' ophthalmopathy. CDR3 region: CASSRQQGVGTEAFF. The CDR3 nucleotides are TGTGCCAGCAGCAGACAACAGGGGGTTGGTACTGAAGCTTTCTTT.